Below are 29 T cell receptor beta chains sequenced from a single sample in a study of Graves' ophthalmopathy and Graves' hyperthyroidism. The authors amplified TCR beta CDR3 regions, and they did so from RNA transcripts for repertoire sequencing. RT-PCR in the first round used HTBI primers; a second-round multiplex PCR followed. TCRdb re-analysed the multiplex PCR reads in MiXCR, keeping a single row per CDR3 protein. The repertoire consists of 300,000 to 450,000 distinct CDR3 sequences, with roughly 17% occurring once and the leading ten covering 2.4%. Sequencing was carried out using peripheral blood. Receptor source: an adult woman with stable Graves' hyperthyroidism.

This chain connects TRBV20-1 to TRBJ2-2, with D maybe TRBD1 (6 bases). The CDR3 is 14 residues long. V lost 6 bases and J 1 base, leaving 12 bases between the germline ends. From germline, CDR1 is DFQATT and CDR2 SNEGSKA (reference sequence). CDR3 coding DNA: TGCAGTGCACCGGGACAATGGAACACCGGGGAGCTGTTTTTT. Translation gives CSAPGQWNTGELFF.

This clonotype was seen ten or more times. The rearrangement uses TRBV6-1 and TRBJ2-4; D not resolved. The CDR3 covers 11 residues. Between the trimmed V and J ends, which lost 6 bases and 8 bases, there was a span of 8 bases. The germline V gene encodes CDR1 MNHNS and CDR2 SASEGT. The CDR3 DNA reads TGTGCCAGCAGGAGTTTGGACATTCAGTACTTC. Protein: CASRSLDIQYF.

This clonotype appeared many times. V gene TRBV29-1 combines with J gene TRBJ2-2, with 8 positions matching TRBD2. Trimming took 5 bases from V and 4 from J; bases not matched to a gene: 3. Germline V lookup: CDR1 SQVTM, CDR2 ANQGSEA. The CDR3 length is 13 residues. CDR3 sequence (DNA): TGCAGCGTTTGGCTAGCGGGCACCGGGGAGCTGTTTTTT. This codes for CSVWLAGTGELFF.

This clonotype has a handful of counts. V usage is TRBV11-2 and J usage is TRBJ1-1; unclear D gene. The germline V gene has CDR1 SGHAT and CDR2 FQNNGV. The CDR3 totals 16 residues. V was clipped by 3 bases and J by 11 bases, with 25 bases between them. The CDR3 here is CASSFLKGPVPHRAFF. In DNA, the CDR3 is TGTGCCAGCAGCTTCCTCAAGGGTCCGGTTCCTCATAGGGCTTTCTTT.

The V and J genes are TRBV27 and TRBJ2-1; TRBD2 matches 8 bases. The CDR3 spans 15 residues. V trimming: 5 bases; J trimming: 6 bases; junction bases outside the gene matches: 9. Germline CDR1 is MNHEY and CDR2 is SMNVEV (reference sequence). The chain's CDR3 is CASSPPGRGRNEQFF. The DNA for the CDR3 is TGTGCCAGCAGTCCCCCCGGGAGGGGACGCAATGAGCAGTTCTTC.

This clonotype was counted many times. CDR3 in DNA: TGTGCCAGCAGAGAGGGGCAGCTCACCGGGGAGCTGTTTTTT. Translated, it gives CASREGQLTGELFF. V gene TRBV2 combines with J gene TRBJ2-2; D assignment may be TRBD1 or TRBD2 (5 bases each). V was trimmed by 6 bases and J by 4 bases, leaving 12 bases between them. The germline CDR1 and CDR2 sequences are SNHLY and FYNNEI. There are 14 residues in the CDR3. The entire variable domain, with the rest obtained from reference TRBV2 and TRBJ2-2, is as follows: EPEVTQTPSHQVTQMGQEVILRCVPISNHLYFYWYRQILGQKVEFLVSFYNNEISEKSEIFDDQFSVERPDGSNFTLKIRSTKLEDSAMYFCASREGQLTGELFFGEGSRLTVL.

The table lists this clonotype with a count of one. It may be a read error: a sequence one base away is much more abundant. This chain joins TRBV4-3 and TRBJ2-5; 9 positions agree with TRBD1. Looked up from germline, CDR1 is LGHNA and CDR2 is YSLEER. The CDR3 is 16 residues long. Trimming cost V 4 bases and J 4 bases; bases outside gene matches: 10. The CDR3 protein is CASSRDVTGGGETQYF. CDR3 DNA sequence: TGCGCCAGCAGCCGAGACGTAACAGGGGGCGGAGAGACCCAGTACTTC.

The table lists this clonotype with many counts. J is TRBJ1-1 and V is TRBV7-9; TRBD1 matches at 9 bases. The germline CDR1 and CDR2 sequences are SEHNR and FQNEAQ (reference sequence). V was pared by 5 bases and J by 6 bases, with 10 bases of the junction left unmatched. The CDR3 loop spans 15 amino acids. This chain's CDR3 is CASSTLRDRAAEAFF. The DNA for the CDR3 is TGTGCCAGCAGCACCCTCCGGGACAGGGCCGCTGAAGCTTTCTTT.

J is TRBJ1-1 and V is TRBV18, with D possibly matching TRBD1 (6 bases). The CDR3 has 16 residues. Germline CDR1 and CDR2: KGHSH and LQKENI. With 3 bases removed from V and 0 bases from J, the gap between germline ends came to 14 bases. The CDR3 nucleotides are TGTGCCAGCTCACCGGACGGACAGCTCATGAACACTGAAGCTTTCTTT. This translates into CASSPDGQLMNTEAFF.

At least ten counts were recorded for this clonotype. The J gene is TRBJ2-5, the V gene TRBV30; no clear D. Trimming took off 0 bases at V and 6 bases at J, with 8 bases between the two ends. The CDR3 has 12 residues. CDR1 is GTSNPN, CDR2 SVGIG, per germline (reference sequence). CDR3 bases: TGTGCCTGGAGTGTCGACCACAAGACCCAGTACTTC. Protein sequence: CAWSVDHKTQYF.

This clonotype was recorded many times. The V gene is TRBV6-1, the J gene TRBJ2-2; 8 bases fit TRBD1. V dropped 5 bases and J dropped 2; count of bases not matched to a gene: 7. CDR3 size: 16 residues. CDR1 and CDR2 from the germline V gene are MNHNS and SASEGT. CDR3 residues: CASSRGDRPNTGELFF. The CDR3 nucleotides are TGTGCCAGCAGTAGAGGGGACAGGCCCAACACCGGGGAGCTGTTTTTT.

This clonotype occurred many times. The chain employs TRBV20-1 and TRBJ1-1, with D perhaps TRBD1 (5 bases). Germline CDR1 is DFQATT and CDR2 is SNEGSKA (reference sequence). Trimming pared 1 base from V and 6 bases from J, leaving 9 bases between. This CDR3 has 12 amino acids. This CDR3 reads CSARGGTAEAFF. Written as DNA, the CDR3 is TGCAGTGCTAGAGGTGGGACGGCTGAAGCTTTCTTT.

This clonotype appeared a few times. V gene TRBV19 combines with J gene TRBJ1-1, with a possible D match to TRBD1 (6 bases). Germline lookup yields CDR1 LNHDA and CDR2 SQIVND (reference sequence). The CDR3 runs 11 residues. Trimming shortened V by 10 bases and J by 10 bases, and 16 bases separated the two germline ends. The CDR3 DNA follows: TGTGCCACTCATCGGGAAGGGGGAGCTTTCTTT. This gives the protein CATHREGGAFF. The full variable domain, with the rest looked up from reference TRBV19 and TRBJ1-1, is DGGITQSPKYLFRKEGQNVTLSCEQNLNHDAMYWYRQDPGQGLRLIYYSQIVNDFQKGDIAEGYSVSREKKESFPLTVTSAQKNPTAFYLCATHREGGAFFGQGTRLTVV.

This clonotype came up many times. The chain has TRBV28 and TRBJ1-5; D unclear. The CDR3 contains 14 residues. From germline, CDR1 is MDHEN and CDR2 SYDVKM. Trimming pared 5 bases from V and 3 bases from J, leaving 11 bases between. The CDR3 nucleotides are TGTGCCAGCAGTGCTATAAGTACCAATCAGCCCCAGCATTTT. It yields the protein CASSAISTNQPQHF.

This chain joins TRBV4-2 and TRBJ1-1, with 10 bases matching TRBD1. V lost 3 bases to trimming and J lost 7 bases; unmatched junction nucleotides: 8. Germline V gene data show CDR1 as LGHNA and CDR2 as YNFKEQ. This CDR3 spans 15 amino acids. CDR3 sequence reads: CASSQETGGIVEAFF. CDR3 bases: TGTGCCAGCAGCCAGGAGACAGGGGGCATCGTTGAAGCTTTCTTT.

J is TRBJ2-5 and V is TRBV2, with 9 bases fitting TRBD1. There are 12 residues in the CDR3. Germline loops: CDR1 SNHLY, CDR2 FYNNEI. J lost 3 bases, V lost 11 bases, and 4 bases had no gene match. The CDR3 nucleotides are TGTGCCGGGGGGGACAGGGAAGAGACCCAGTACTTC. It specifies CAGGDREETQYF.

Many counts were recorded for this clonotype. The V gene is TRBV5-1, the J gene TRBJ2-7; D is perhaps TRBD1 or TRBD2 (5 bases each). Trimming removed 4 bases at V and 3 bases at J, with 14 bases between. The CDR3 contains 14 residues. Germline loops: CDR1 SGHRS, CDR2 YFSETQ. CDR3 in DNA: TGCGCCAGCAGCGGGGGACGCCTTAACTACGAGCAGTACTTC. Its protein is CASSGGRLNYEQYF.

About this clonotype: The junction does not match germline at one end; this may be a read error. The rearrangement joins TRBV28 to TRBJ1-1, with D possibly being TRBD1 (5 bases). CDR3 length equals 15 residues. Germline CDR1 is MDHEN and CDR2 is SYDVKM. CDR3 loop: CASYSGLMVYTDAFF. For the CDR3, the DNA is TGTGCCAGTTACTCGGGACTCATGGTGTACACTGATGCTTTCTTT.

In its sample, this clonotype was seen many times. V gene TRBV19 combines with J gene TRBJ2-4; D might be TRBD1 or TRBD2, each matching 5 bases. Germline V gene data show CDR1 as LNHDA and CDR2 as SQIVND (reference sequence). The V end was cut by 3 bases, the J end by 0 bases, with 12 bases between. The CDR3 loop spans 16 amino acids. CDR3 nucleotides: TGTGCCAGTAGTATGAACGGGGCATTAGCCAAAAACATTCAGTACTTC. Protein product: CASSMNGALAKNIQYF.

This clonotype was detected many times. The rearrangement links TRBV6-1 to TRBJ2-5; tentative D call: TRBD1 (6 bases). V was pared by 6 bases and J by 0 bases, with 11 bases between. Looked up from germline, CDR1 is MNHNS and CDR2 is SASEGT. This CDR3 has 14 amino acids. The CDR3 DNA reads as TGTGCCAGCAGATGGACAGCCTACCAAGAGACCCAGTACTTC. The encoded protein is CASRWTAYQETQYF.

Turning to this clonotype: A junction end diverges from the germline sequence, so it may reflect a read error. This chain links TRBV19 with TRBJ2-6; D is unresolved. Germline CDR1 is LNHDA and CDR2 is SQIVND (reference sequence). This CDR3 is built from 14 residues. CDR3 nucleotide sequence: TGTGTCAGTAGTATGGCCTCTGGGGCCAACGTCCTGACTTTC. Protein product: CVSSMASGANVLTF.

This clonotype was counted many times. V is TRBV18 and J is TRBJ2-2; TRBD1 is a possible D gene (6 bases). Germline CDR1 is KGHSH and CDR2 is LQKENI. The CDR3 runs to 15 residues. V dropped 4 bases and J dropped 0 bases, with 9 bases sitting between them. CDR3 sequence reads: CASSRGTPNTGELFF. Here the CDR3 DNA reads TGTGCCAGCTCACGAGGGACACCGAACACCGGGGAGCTGTTTTTT.

The sample holds many counts of this clonotype. The chain employs TRBV20-1 and TRBJ2-7; D might be TRBD2 (7 bases). V lost 4 bases to trimming and J lost 7 bases, with 20 bases between them. The CDR3 length is 14 residues. In germline, CDR1 is DFQATT, CDR2 SNEGSKA (reference sequence). CDR3 DNA sequence: TGCAGTGCTACCGAGGGGGGGGTAGGAGCAGAGCAGTACTTC. Its translation: CSATEGGVGAEQYF.

This clonotype was recorded at least ten times. The chain is built from TRBV30 and TRBJ1-6; D is unresolved. Trimming shortened V by 0 bases and J by 16 bases, and 10 bases separated the two germline ends. CDR3 length: 11 residues. Looked up from germline, CDR1 is GTSNPN and CDR2 is SVGIG (reference sequence). The CDR3 loop reads CAWSVPRELHF. The CDR3 nucleotides are TGTGCCTGGAGTGTACCGAGGGAACTCCACTTT.

This clonotype came up many times. V usage is TRBV7-6 and J usage is TRBJ2-7, with D tentatively TRBD1 (5 bases). The CDR3 spans 13 residues. The V gene's germline CDR1 is SGHVS and CDR2 FNYEAQ. The ends were cut back, 4 bases at V and 6 bases at J, with 13 bases in the middle. CDR3 in DNA: TGTGCCAGCAGCTGGGGCCCCAGCAGCGAGCAGTACTTC. Its translation is CASSWGPSSEQYF. Filled out from reference TRBV7-6 and TRBJ2-7, the complete variable domain reads GAGVSQSPRYKVTKRGQDVALRCDPISGHVSLYWYRQALGQGPEFLTYFNYEAQQDKSGLPNDRFSAERPEGSISTLTIQRTEQRDSAMYRCASSWGPSSEQYFGPGTRLTVT.

In its sample, this clonotype was seen many times. V usage is TRBV4-1 and J usage is TRBJ2-2; the D gene is possibly TRBD1 (6 bases). This CDR3 spans 15 amino acids. V was cut by 1 base and J by 6 bases, with 12 bases left in between. Per germline, CDR1 MGHRA and CDR2 YSYEKL. The CDR3 region is CASSQVWQGPGELFF. In DNA, the CDR3 is TGCGCCAGCAGCCAAGTGTGGCAGGGGCCCGGGGAGCTGTTTTTT.

This clonotype came up many times. The chain links TRBV20-1 to TRBJ2-7; TRBD2 might be the D (6 bases). The CDR3 is made up of 15 amino acids. Trimming pared 1 base from V and 0 bases from J, leaving 13 bases between. Germline V gene data show CDR1 as DFQATT and CDR2 as SNEGSKA (reference sequence). Here the CDR3 reads CSARGVGSGSYEQYF. CDR3 bases: TGCAGTGCTAGAGGTGTGGGTAGCGGCTCCTACGAGCAGTACTTC.

CDR3 in DNA: TGCGCCAGCAGCCAAAATCAGGGTGGCTACACCTTC. Its protein is CASSQNQGGYTF. V and J are TRBV5-1 and TRBJ1-2, with a weak D call TRBD1 (5 bases). V was trimmed by 4 bases and J by 7 bases, leaving 11 bases between them. Looked up from germline, CDR1 is SGHRS and CDR2 is YFSETQ. The CDR3 spans 12 residues.

In its sample, this clonotype was seen many times. This chain uses TRBV4-3 with TRBJ1-6; the D is unclear. CDR1 LGHNA and CDR2 YSLEER come from the germline V gene. This CDR3 contains 15 residues. The V and J ends lost 0 bases and 10 bases respectively, with 13 bases between them. The CDR3 sequence is CASSQDPGIRSPLHF. The CDR3 DNA is TGCGCCAGCAGCCAAGACCCCGGAATAAGGTCACCCCTCCACTTT.